The TCR beta chain described here comes from a study of cytomegalovirus exposure and HLA in healthy donors. In the PCR, 60 Vbeta and 13 Jbeta primers were used. The assay was immunoSEQ multiplex PCR, and TCRdb's table has in-frame clones only and misses some. This sample's table has 200,000 to 250,000 clones. Deletions cut 6 bases from V and 1 base from J, with 10 bases between. CDR3 length equals 14 residues. Germline V gene lookup returns CDR1 WSHSY and CDR2 SAAADI. Specimen: PBMCs. The rearrangement joins TRBV10-2 to TRBJ2-1, with TRBD2 as a possible D gene (6 bases). The clonotype was recovered from a girl aged 2-10 years in good health and CMV-seropositive. CDR3 coding DNA: TGCGCCAGCAGCAGTAGCGGATCCTACAATGAGCAGTTCTTC. Amino acids: CASSSSGSYNEQFF.